This TCR beta chain was recovered during a study of T cell repertoires in cytomegalovirus infection (dated by TCRdb to about 2019). About the full investigation: Alongside well-studied HLA-B-restricted epitopes, the peptide stimulations were aimed at recently identified HLA-C-restricted CMV epitopes, whose presentation resists viral immunomodulation. Donor HLA type was relevant to the analysis, as public TCR beta signatures indicated carriage of CMV infection together with the matching HLA type.

General findings and caveats noted by the study authors: The ex vivo response was dominated by HLA-C-restricted CMV-specific TCR beta clonotypes, which also provided the single most frequent clonotype in two of eight donors. Cumulative frequency of public TCR beta family members discriminated carriers of CMV infection plus the relevant HLA type in this cohort and an independent roughly 340-donor cohort.

Sequenced on an Illumina HiSeq 1500. TCRdb cleaned the public reads at Q25 with fastp, built clones with MiXCR and kept in-frame beta chains. Each entry merges the rows of one CDR3 protein and shows their most common DNA and genes. The sample profile shows approximately 470,000 distinct CDR3 sequences; under 55% of them were found once. Around 45% of the sample lies in the top ten. Details on this clonotype: The antigen it binds to is not known. No clone much larger than this one lies a single base away; base qualities are absent.

CDR1 and CDR2 (MDHEN, SYDVKM) derive from the germline V gene. Inclusive of the bounding cysteine and phenylalanine, the CDR3 is 14 residues long. The sequence is cut down to CDR3 DNA, 42 bases in frame from base 1. V and J are truncated by 8 bases and 3 bases respectively, leaving an intervening sequence of 16 bases. In the paper's terms, the treatment or condition label means: in vitro stimulation with specific CMV peptide epitopes to enrich CMV-specific T cells. The specimen was cultured PBMCs, collected from culture after CMV antigen stimulation. Recombination joined TRBV28 with TRBJ1-2; TRBD1 is possibly the D segment (5 matching bases). The source is a human donor in good health (CMV status not recorded). Some clones in this sample may be carry-over from other donors' samples. The CDR3 is CASGSTGTDYGYTF. The sequence in DNA is TGTGCCAGCGGCTCGACTGGGACGGACTATGGCTACACCTTC.